A single sample is the source of the 20 T cell receptor beta chains below, sequenced in a study of T cells after yellow fever vaccination. Using its own MiXCR run on the 5' RACE reads, TCRdb lists one record per CDR3 protein. The sample yields tens of thousands of distinct CDR3 sequences, more than 5.5% seen once. The source material was CD8+ T cells sorted from PBMCs, sampled around 10 days after the first yellow fever vaccination. These TCRs come from a man between 18 and 35 years old who received the YFV17D yellow fever vaccine.

The rearrangement links TRBV7-9 to TRBJ2-5; D call uncertain. The V and J ends lost 3 bases and 2 bases respectively, with 10 bases between them. Looked up from germline, CDR1 is SEHNR and CDR2 is FQNEAQ (reference sequence). The CDR3 spans 14 residues. The CDR3 is CASSFSGVQETQYF. CDR3 coding DNA: TGTGCCAGCAGCTTTTCTGGGGTTCAAGAGACCCAGTACTTC.

This clonotype appeared many times. The J gene is TRBJ2-7, the V gene TRBV6-5; 11 bases are shared with TRBD2. V lost 2 bases and J lost 3; bases outside the gene matches: 3. CDR3 length equals 15 residues. The germline gives CDR1 MNHEY, CDR2 SVGAGI. In DNA form, the CDR3 reads TGTGCCAGCAGTTACGTAACTAGCGGGGGCTACGAGCAGTACGTC. Protein product: CASSYVTSGGYEQYV.

There are many counts of this clonotype. The chain is built from TRBV6-4 and TRBJ2-3; 9 positions match TRBD2. J lost 5 bases, V lost 2 bases, and 5 bases had no gene match. Germline CDR1 is MRHNA and CDR2 is SNTAGT. The length of the CDR3 is 15 residues. The CDR3 protein is CASSDGAGGQDTQYF. CDR3 in DNA: TGTGCCAGCAGTGACGGTGCGGGGGGGCAAGATACGCAGTATTTT.

This clonotype has at least ten counts. The gene calls are TRBV29-1 and TRBJ2-7, with 11 bases fitting TRBD1. The V and J ends lost 6 bases and 4 bases, in that order; junction bases with no gene match: 5. The CDR3 is made up of 13 amino acids. In germline, CDR1 is SQVTM, CDR2 ANQGSEA. The CDR3 DNA reads TGCAGCGTCTCCGGGACAGGGGGTTACGAGCAGTACTTC. Its protein is CSVSGTGGYEQYF.

This clonotype was observed many times. This chain links TRBV27 with TRBJ1-2; TRBD1 agrees at 9 bases. The CDR3 consists of 11 residues. V shed 8 bases, J shed 7 bases, and the junction held 2 bases outside the gene matches. Germline V gives CDR1 MNHEY, CDR2 SMNVEV (reference sequence). CDR3 bases: TGTGCCAGCGGACAGGGGCTTGGCTACACCTTC. Translated: CASGQGLGYTF.

This clonotype was observed a few times. The chain has TRBV7-3 and TRBJ1-6, with D tentatively TRBD1 (5 bases). The CDR3 contains 15 residues. CDR1 is SGHTA and CDR2 is FQGTGA in the germline V gene. V shed 0 bases and J shed 10 bases, with 13 bases lying between them. The CDR3 bases are TGTGCCAGCAGCTTAACGGACTCAGGGCTGTCACCCCTCCACTTT. Protein sequence: CASSLTDSGLSPLHF.

The table lists this clonotype with many counts. The V call is TRBV20-1, the J call TRBJ2-7; 9 nucleotides line up with TRBD1. The ends lost 5 bases at V and 4 bases at J; junction bases unmatched: 3. Germline V gives CDR1 DFQATT, CDR2 SNEGSKA (reference sequence). The CDR3 has 12 residues. The CDR3 DNA reads TGCAGTGCTCGGGACAGGGAGTACGAGCAGTACTTC. This gives the protein CSARDREYEQYF.

This clonotype has a handful of counts. This chain joins TRBV14 and TRBJ2-1; tentative D call: TRBD2 (5 bases). The germline gives CDR1 SGHDN, CDR2 FVKESK. This CDR3 is built from 16 residues. V dropped 3 bases and J dropped 1 base, with 13 bases sitting between them. CDR3 sequence (DNA): TGTGCCAGCAGCCACCACTCGCGCGGGTCCTACAATGAGCAGTTCTTC. This sequence encodes CASSHHSRGSYNEQFF. Drawing the rest from reference TRBV14 and TRBJ2-1, the complete variable domain is EAGVTQFPSHSVIEKGQTVTLRCDPISGHDNLYWYRRVMGKEIKFLLHFVKESKQDESGMPNNRFLAERTGGTYSTLKVQPAELEDSGVYFCASSHHSRGSYNEQFFGPGTRLTVL.

At least ten counts were recorded for this clonotype. This chain connects TRBV4-3 to TRBJ2-1, with 10 positions matching TRBD2. Looked up from germline, CDR1 is LGHNA and CDR2 is YSLEER. The CDR3 extends over 21 amino acids. Losses at the gene ends were 4 bases for V and 2 bases for J; bases not matched to a gene: 20. The CDR3 protein is CASSLVGVAGGRLSTYNEQFF. The CDR3 bases are TGCGCCAGCAGCCTCGTGGGGGTAGCGGGGGGCCGTCTTAGCACCTACAATGAGCAGTTCTTC.

This clonotype was seen ten or more times. The V gene is TRBV5-6, the J gene TRBJ2-7; D tentatively reads TRBD1 or TRBD2 (5 bases each). V was clipped by 2 bases and J by 1 base, with 7 bases between them. The CDR3 runs 13 residues. Germline V gene sequence: CDR1 SGHDT, CDR2 YYEEEE. CDR3 protein: CASSFGASYEQYF. In DNA, the CDR3 is TGTGCCAGCAGCTTCGGGGCTTCCTACGAGCAGTACTTC.

The sample holds many counts of this clonotype. V gene TRBV6-4 combines with J gene TRBJ2-1; TRBD2 matches at 11 bases. Germline lookup yields CDR1 MRHNA and CDR2 SNTAGT. The V gene end was trimmed by 4 bases and the J gene end by 3 bases; junction bases not matched to a gene: 5. The CDR3 is made up of 16 amino acids. Written as DNA, the CDR3 is TGTGCCAGCAGTGGCCCAGGACTAGCGGGCTACAATGAGCAGTTCTTC. Residues: CASSGPGLAGYNEQFF.

Note on this clonotype: With a much larger clone just one base away, this may be a read error. The CDR3 carries no conserved terminal phenylalanine or tryptophan, so it likely arises from a read error. J is TRBJ1-1 and V is TRBV20-1; D remains ambiguous. V was trimmed by 0 bases and J by 0 bases, leaving 8 bases between them. Germline V CDR1 and CDR2: DFQATT, SNEGSKA (reference sequence). CDR3 length: 14 residues. This CDR3 reads CSAREGRLNTEAFY. CDR3 in DNA: TGCAGTGCTAGAGAAGGACGGCTGAACACTGAAGCTTTCTAT.

This clonotype has ten or more counts. The chain couples TRBV13 to TRBJ2-7; D not resolved. V dropped 1 base and J dropped 5 bases, with 6 bases sitting between them. Germline assignment: CDR1 PRHDT and CDR2 FYEKMQ (reference sequence). The CDR3 consists of 12 residues. In DNA form, the CDR3 reads TGTGCCAGCAGCTTAGTTGGGAACGAGCAGTACTTC. Amino acids: CASSLVGNEQYF.

This clonotype was seen many times. The chain combines TRBV6-1 with TRBJ1-5; 11 positions match TRBD1. Trimming removed 0 bases from V and 7 bases from J; junction bases left unmatched: 5. CDR3 length: 16 residues. Germline V gene lookup returns CDR1 MNHNS and CDR2 SASEGT. DNA of the CDR3: TGTGCCAGCAGTGAAGCGGAGGGGACAGGGGGACAGCCCCAGCATTTT. As protein: CASSEAEGTGGQPQHF.

This clonotype has a handful of counts. CDR3: CASRGELPYEQYF. In DNA, the CDR3 is TGTGCCAGCAGGGGGGAGTTACCCTACGAGCAGTACTTC. This sequence joins TRBV2 and TRBJ2-7; D could derive from TRBD1 or TRBD2 (5 bases each). Germline V lookup: CDR1 SNHLY, CDR2 FYNNEI. The ends were cut back, 6 bases at V and 2 bases at J, with 11 bases in the middle. CDR3 length equals 13 residues.

This clonotype was seen ten or more times. CDR3 region: CSVDPPGAGDTEAFF. CDR3 DNA: TGCAGCGTCGACCCTCCGGGGGCAGGGGACACTGAAGCTTTCTTT. This chain links TRBV29-1 with TRBJ1-1, with D perhaps matching TRBD1 (6 bases). Germline V gene sequence: CDR1 SQVTM, CDR2 ANQGSEA. This CDR3 region has 15 residues. V lost 6 bases and J 3 bases, leaving 20 bases between the germline ends.

This clonotype has a count of ten or more. The rearrangement joins TRBV5-1 to TRBJ2-2; possibly TRBD2 for D (5 bases). The CDR3 covers 16 residues. Trimming took 1 base from V and 6 from J, leaving 16 bases between them. Per germline, CDR1 SGHRS and CDR2 YFSETQ. Written as DNA, the CDR3 is TGCGCCAGCAGCTTGACGGCGGTAGAAGCGGCCGGGGAGCTGTTTTTT. This translates into CASSLTAVEAAGELFF.

There are a few counts of this clonotype. V gene TRBV27 combines with J gene TRBJ2-5, with D perhaps given as TRBD1 or TRBD2 (5 bases each). The CDR3 is 14 amino acids. Trimming shortened V by 2 bases and J by 1 base, and 8 bases separated the two germline ends. Germline lookup yields CDR1 MNHEY and CDR2 SMNVEV (reference sequence). This CDR3 is CASSLVGTQETQYF. CDR3 in DNA: TGTGCCAGCAGTTTAGTGGGGACCCAAGAGACCCAGTACTTC.

This clonotype has only a few counts. The rearrangement links TRBV7-2 to TRBJ2-7; 9 nucleotides line up with TRBD1. Germline CDR1 is SGHTA and CDR2 is FQGNSA. The CDR3 loop spans 13 amino acids. V shed 8 bases, J shed 5 bases, and the junction held 7 bases outside the gene matches. CDR3 nucleotide sequence: TGTGCCAGCGGGGGGACAGGGCACCACGAGCAGTACTTC. Protein product: CASGGTGHHEQYF.

On this clonotype itself: Possible read error: a much larger clone is one base away. The CDR3 sequence: CASTLQGPGGEALF. The DNA of the CDR3 is TGTGCCAGCACCCTACAGGGGCCTGGAGGGGAAGCTCTCTTT. This sequence joins TRBV6-2 or TRBV6-3 and TRBJ1-1; 7 bases align to TRBD1. Germline CDR1 reads MNHEY; CDR2 reads SVGEGT. This CDR3 has 14 amino acids.